This T cell receptor beta chain was captured by sequencing in a study of cytomegalovirus exposure and HLA in healthy donors. Across the study: An early data release held 80 million or so unique TCRs from HLA-typed donors. Study findings and constraints: Because they were indistinguishable, some V segments, including TRBV6-2 and TRBV6-3, were excluded. A previous analysis found most TCR beta V segments productive roughly 90% or roughly 30% of the time.

V lost 1 base, J lost 3 bases, and 2 bases stayed unmatched. Germline V gene lookup returns CDR1 SGHAT and CDR2 FQNNGV. The CDR3 runs 15 residues. The PCR used 60 Vbeta and 13 Jbeta primers. The data were produced by immunoSEQ multiplex PCR, yet TCRdb's version contains in-frame clones alone and is incomplete. The sample has some 76,000 clones; 86% are singletons. On this clone itself: The antigen is undetermined.

Sequencing used PBMCs. The origin of this receptor is a young woman in good health and CMV-seronegative. The rearrangement joins TRBV11-2 to TRBJ2-3, with 9 positions matching TRBD1. DNA of the CDR3: TGTGCCAGCAGCTTAGGGACAGGGGTAACAGATACGCAGTATTTT. It translates to CASSLGTGVTDTQYF.